The clone carrying this T cell receptor (beta chain) came up once. Its specificity is unknown. Its ends do not fully match the called genes, so a read error is possible. From germline, CDR1 is SSHAT and CDR2 FNYEAQ (reference sequence). This CDR3 spans 14 amino acids. PCR employed 60 Vbeta and 13 Jbeta primers. Sequenced by immunoSEQ multiplex PCR; TCRdb stores in-frame clones only, minus some. The data contain about 92,000 clones, roughly 81% of them singletons. These data originate in a study of cytomegalovirus exposure and HLA in healthy donors. General study results and limits: Association of a missense DCLRE1C variant with TCR beta V- and J-gene trimming was reported in a later analysis. Highly shared sequence variants in one cluster were likely a sequencing artifact.

V gene TRBV7-7 combines with J gene TRBJ2-5; 8 bases align to TRBD2. The sequence came from a young woman in good health and CMV-seropositive. Sample: PBMCs. The CDR3 coding sequence is TGTGCTAGCAGCTTTAGCGGGGCCAAAGAGACCCAGTACTTC. The encoded protein is CASSFSGAKETQYF.